These 7 T cell receptor beta chains share one sample of origin, sequenced in a study of read filtering for tumor transcriptome and immune sequencing. From around 0.4 ug of RNA, a library with molecular barcoded alpha/delta and beta/gamma adaptors was made. Each CDR3 protein gets one entry after TCRdb re-called the reads with MiXCR. The table has more than 100,000 distinct CDR3 sequences, around 13% seen once; the top ten hold more than 6.5%. The material sequenced was a population of CD138-negative cells sorted from bone marrow. Receptors originate from a donor at least 40 years old with multiple myeloma.

This clonotype occurred many times. The rearrangement links TRBV5-1 to TRBJ2-7, with 7 positions matching TRBD2. The CDR3 sequence is 15 residues long. Germline V lookup: CDR1 SGHRS, CDR2 YFSETQ. V shed 0 bases and J 7 bases; nucleotides not matched to a gene: 10. In DNA form, the CDR3 reads TGCGCCAGCAGCTTGGCCGGGGGGATTCCTGGGGAGCAGTACTTC. The encoded protein is CASSLAGGIPGEQYF.

This clonotype came up many times. As DNA, the CDR3 is TGTGCCAGCAGTGTAGAGGTCGAAGAAAAACTGTTTTTT. Amino acid sequence: CASSVEVEEKLFF. This sequence joins TRBV6-1 and TRBJ1-4; D call uncertain. Germline CDR1 reads MNHNS; CDR2 reads SASEGT. V dropped 4 bases and J dropped 8 bases, with 11 bases sitting between them. The CDR3 sequence is 13 residues long.

This clonotype was observed at least ten times. V and J are TRBV7-9 and TRBJ1-5; 9 bases are a match to TRBD1. The CDR3 length is 16 residues. The J segment lost 6 bases and the V segment lost 5 bases, leaving 11 bases of the junction unmatched. Germline-derived CDR1 and CDR2 are SEHNR and FQNEAQ (reference sequence). This CDR3 is CASSPGTGPSGQPQHF. CDR3 DNA sequence: TGTGCCAGCAGCCCCGGGACAGGGCCTTCGGGTCAGCCCCAGCATTTT.

This clonotype was seen at least ten times. This chain connects TRBV29-1 to TRBJ2-1; 12 positions match TRBD2. With V trimmed by 8 bases and J by 0 bases, 11 bases remained unmatched. Looked up from germline, CDR1 is SQVTM and CDR2 is ANQGSEA. There are 17 residues in the CDR3. The CDR3 loop reads CSTWGLAGQSSYNEQFF. CDR3 coding DNA: TGCAGCACTTGGGGACTAGCGGGTCAAAGCTCCTACAATGAGCAGTTCTTC.

The chain employs TRBV12-5 and TRBJ2-1; 14 bases map to TRBD2. Germline lookup yields CDR1 LGHNT and CDR2 FRNRAP. J was trimmed by 7 bases and V by 0 bases; bases with no gene match: 5. The CDR3 is made up of 17 amino acids. The CDR3 DNA is TGTGCTAGTGGTTTGGTACCTTGGACTAGCGGGAGGAATGAGCAGTTCTTC. Amino acid sequence: CASGLVPWTSGRNEQFF.

Of note for this clonotype: A single base separates this from a much larger clone, so it may be a read error. The chain has TRBV27 and TRBJ2-7; D uncertain. With 2 bases removed from V and 3 bases from J, the gap between germline ends came to 8 bases. Germline V gene lookup returns CDR1 MNHEY and CDR2 SMNVEV (reference sequence). The CDR3 has 13 amino acids. Written as DNA, the CDR3 is TGTGCCAGCAGTTTAGGTAAAGTCTACGAGCAGTACTTC. Its protein is CASSLGKVYEQYF.

This clonotype was seen repeatedly, ten times or more. The V call is TRBV20-1, the J call TRBJ1-1; 7 nucleotides match TRBD1. Germline V lookup: CDR1 DFQATT, CDR2 SNEGSKA (reference sequence). This CDR3 region has 14 residues. J lost 1 base, V lost 0 bases, and 2 bases had no gene match. The CDR3 protein is CSARDNRGNTEAFF. The CDR3 DNA is TGCAGTGCTAGAGATAACAGGGGGAACACTGAAGCTTTCTTT.